A selection of T cell receptor beta chains follows, all from one sample in a study of shared clonotypes between healthy human individuals. Data came from immunoSEQ multiplex PCR; TCRdb stores just in-frame clones and leaves some out. The data contain about 380,000 clones, 90% to 98% of them singletons. The sequencing input was memory CD8+ T cells sorted from blood. The receptors were gathered from a man younger than 40 in good health. CDR3s include the opening cysteine and the closing phenylalanine or tryptophan. D genes are given only for firm matches. Size values are once, few and many counts, or a class for expanded clones, and some rows have none.

>.|TRBJ1-2|.|TRBV5-4
TGTGCCAGCAGCTTAGACAGTGCTAACTATGGCTACACCTTC
CASSLDSANYGYTF
>.|TRBJ1-2|.|TRBV1
TGCACCAGCAGCAACTCGGACAGGGGGGCTAACTATGGCTACACCTTC
CTSSNSDRGANYGYTF
>.|TRBJ2-5|.|TRBV7-9
TGTGCCAGCAGCCCGGGTTCTCGGGCCCCACAAGAGACCCAGTACTTC
CASSPGSRAPQETQYF
>TRBD1|TRBJ1-2|.|TRBV28
TGTGCCAGCACCCCGGACAGGCAAAAACCCAAAGCGGACTATGGCTACACCTTC
CASTPDRQKPKADYGYTF
>TRBD1|TRBJ1-2|.|TRBV7-8
TGTGCCAGCAGCCCCTCCCGGACGGGCAGGGGGCTTGGCTACACCTTC
CASSPSRTGRGLGYTF
>.|TRBJ2-7|.|TRBV29-1
TGCAGCGTTGAACAGGGAAACTACGAGCAGTACTTC
CSVEQGNYEQYF
>.|TRBJ2-5|.|TRBV28
TGTGCCAGCAGTACCCCACACAGACAAGAGACCCAGTACTTC
CASSTPHRQETQYF
>.|TRBJ2-5|.|TRBV6-5
TGTGCCAGCAGTTACGGGGTGACAGTCGGCCAAGAGACCCAGTACTTC
CASSYGVTVGQETQYF
>.|TRBJ1-5|.|TRBV19
TGTGCCAGTAGTCGGGGGGAGTATCAGCCCCAGCATTTT
CASSRGEYQPQHF
>TRBD2|TRBJ2-2|.|TRBV2
TGTGCCAGCCTAGCGGGAGGCACCGGGGAGCTGTTTTTT
CASLAGGTGELFF
>.|TRBJ2-7|once|TRBV7-2
TGTGCCAGCAACACCGGGACTCGACCCTACGAGCAGTACTTC
CASNTGTRPYEQYF
>.|TRBJ2-7|.|TRBV6-1
TGTGCCAGCAGTGCGGGGGGCCCGGACGAGCAGTACTTC
CASSAGGPDEQYF
>.|TRBJ2-3|.|TRBV5-1
TGCGCCAGCAGCCGTACTAGTTTAGTAAGCACAGATACGCAGTATTTT
CASSRTSLVSTDTQYF
>.|TRBJ1-3|.|TRBV28
TGTGCCAGCACATACGGGGGTTTGAGCTACTCTGGAAACACCATATATTTT
CASTYGGLSYSGNTIYF
>.|TRBJ1-1|.|TRBV7-8
TGTGCCAGCAGCCATACTCCTAACACTGAAGCTTTCTTT
CASSHTPNTEAFF
>.|TRBJ2-7|.|TRBV6-1
TGTGCCAGCAGTGAAGGCGCGCCTCCGACCTACGAGCAGTACTTC
CASSEGAPPTYEQYF
>TRBD2|TRBJ2-2|.|TRBV5-5
TGTGCCAGCAGCTCCAGACCGGGACTAGCGGGAGGGCGGGTCACCGGGGAGCTGTTTTTT
CASSSRPGLAGGRVTGELFF